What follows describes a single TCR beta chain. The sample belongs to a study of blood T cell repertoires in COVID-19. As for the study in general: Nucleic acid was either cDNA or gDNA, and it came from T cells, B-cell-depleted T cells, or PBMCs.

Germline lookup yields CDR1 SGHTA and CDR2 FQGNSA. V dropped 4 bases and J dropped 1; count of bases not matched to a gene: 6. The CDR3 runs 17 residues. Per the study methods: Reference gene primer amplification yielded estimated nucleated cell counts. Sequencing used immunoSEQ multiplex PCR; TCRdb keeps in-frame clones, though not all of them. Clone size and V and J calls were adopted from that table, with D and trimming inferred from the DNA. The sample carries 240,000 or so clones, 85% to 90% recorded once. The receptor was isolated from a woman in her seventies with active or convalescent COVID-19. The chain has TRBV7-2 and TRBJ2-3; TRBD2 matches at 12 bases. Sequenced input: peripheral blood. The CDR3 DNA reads TGTGCCAGCAGCTCCCCTTCTAGCGGGGGGGGCACAGATACGCAGTATTTT. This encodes CASSSPSSGGGTDTQYF.